Described below is a single TCR beta chain sequence and its context. These data come from a study of blood T cell repertoires in COVID-19. Assay used: immunoSEQ multiplex PCR; TCRdb lists only in-frame clones, some missing. The table lists about 190,000 clones, 88% of them singletons. CDR1 LGHNA and CDR2 YNFKEQ come from the germline V gene. Trimming removed 4 bases at V and 7 bases at J, with 14 bases between. The CDR3 runs to 13 residues. The clonotype comes from a man aged 25-45 years with acute or convalescent COVID-19. Sequenced: peripheral blood. The chain has TRBV4-2 and TRBJ2-7, with a possible D match to TRBD2 (5 bases). The CDR3, as DNA: TGTGCCAGCAGCCTAGCGAATGAGGCTGAGCAGTACTTC. This encodes CASSLANEAEQYF.